This T cell receptor beta chain was identified in a study of human versus mouse CDR3 diversity and MHC coevolution. Germline V gene sequence: CDR1 SGHRS, CDR2 YFSETQ. This CDR3 has 16 residues. V lost 2 bases and J lost 6, with 15 bases in between. Study-level points and caveats: In humans, T-cell selection involved several MHC II alleles. Among all groups, most of the three human donors showed least clonal inequality.

Concerning this clone itself: Antigen unknown. The sample holds other DNA sequences that translate to the same CDR3.

Cells were CD45RO-negative CD62L-positive naive CD4 T cells sorted from PBMCs. The method was immunoSEQ multiplex PCR; TCRdb's version includes in-frame clones alone and lacks a portion of them. The sample carries fewer than 80,000 clones, around 92% recorded once. This chain joins TRBV5-1 and TRBJ1-6, with D possibly TRBD1 on 6 matching bases. The source material was naive CD4+ T cells from blood. Noted subset: CD45RO-negative CD62L-positive naive CD4 T cells. The clonotype originates from a person aged 30-69 years in good health. The CDR3 loop is CASSFTQGDRNSPLHF. For the CDR3, the DNA is TGCGCCAGCAGCTTCACACAGGGAGATCGTAATTCACCCCTCCACTTT.